A single sample is the source of the 14 T cell receptor beta chains below, sequenced in a study of human T cells and chemical hapten exposure (dated by TCRdb to the early 2020s). Taken with the paper, the label for time point translates to: patch test 2, 6 weeks after DPC sensitization. The treatment or condition label, as the study defines it: therapeutic diphenylcyclopropenone sensitization with weekly scalp DPC. The protocol used for the library was RACE. Sequenced on a NextSeq 500. The raw public reads went through TCRdb reprocessing: fastp at Q25, MiXCR clone calling, in-frame beta chains kept. Rows matching on CDR3 protein sequence are summarized as one entry with the most common DNA and genes. The sample table lists some 350,000 distinct CDR3 sequences, 6% to 7% of them with a count of one. The ten largest clones take up 4.5% to 6% of the sample. The material was whole blood, obtained in connection with sensitization to the hapten diphenylcyclopropenone (DPC). These receptors were obtained from a young woman with alopecia areata. Some clones in this sample may be carry-over from other donors' samples.

The chain joins TRBV27 to TRBJ1-2; maybe TRBD1 (6 bases). Trimming removed 5 bases at V and 2 bases at J, with 36 bases between. Germline CDR1 MNHEY, CDR2 SMNVEV (reference sequence). The CDR3 is 22 residues long. CDR3 DNA: TGTGCCAGCAGTCCTCCGTTTCTCCCCGCGCGGTCCTTCAGGGGACGGAACTATGGCTACACCTTC. Translated, it gives CASSPPFLPARSFRGRNYGYTF.

The table lists this clonotype with many counts. The chain carries TRBV6-2 or TRBV6-3 and TRBJ2-7, with no clear D. CDR3 size: 12 residues. Germline V CDR1 and CDR2: MNHEY, SVGEGT. Trimming took 6 bases from V and 0 from J, leaving 6 bases between them. CDR3 loop: CASRTTSYEQYF. The CDR3 DNA reads as TGTGCCAGCAGGACGACCTCCTACGAGCAGTACTTC.

The J gene is TRBJ2-2, the V gene TRBV5-5; 9 nucleotides agree with TRBD2. The junction had 6 bases not matched to a gene; V was cut back by 1 base and J by 2 bases. Germline V gene sequence: CDR1 SGHKS, CDR2 YYEKEE (reference sequence). The CDR3 has 17 residues. The CDR3 DNA follows: TGTGCCAGCAGCTTGTCTAGCGGGGCTCCTAACACCGGGGAGCTGTTTTTT. It yields the protein CASSLSSGAPNTGELFF.

V and J are TRBV29-1 and TRBJ1-1, with TRBD1 as a possible D gene (5 bases). Germline CDR1 reads SQVTM; CDR2 reads ANQGSEA. Deletions cut 3 bases from V and 4 bases from J, with 12 bases between. The CDR3 length is 13 residues. This chain's CDR3 is CSVEGSGGTEAFF. The CDR3, as DNA: TGCAGCGTTGAGGGGTCCGGGGGCACTGAAGCTTTCTTT.

This clonotype has a count of ten or more. The CDR3 bases are TGTGCCAGCAGTTACTCTGGGTCGGGGGTACGGCAGTTCTTC. This gives the protein CASSYSGSGVRQFF. The rearrangement links TRBV6-5 to TRBJ2-1, with a tentative D call TRBD2 (6 bases). Germline CDR1 MNHEY, CDR2 SVGAGI. CDR3 size: 14 residues. V lost 0 bases, J lost 12 bases, and 15 bases lay in between.

This clonotype has only a few counts. The chain joins TRBV7-8 to TRBJ1-1; TRBD1 matches 7 bases. The germline gives CDR1 SGHVS, CDR2 FQNEAQ. After removal of 5 bases from V and 5 bases from J, the junction contained 14 bases not matched to a gene. The CDR3 has 16 residues. This CDR3 reads CASSPTGWGDLTEAFF. The CDR3 nucleotides read TGTGCCAGCAGCCCGACAGGGTGGGGAGACTTGACTGAAGCTTTCTTT.

This clonotype was detected a few times. The chain is built from TRBV5-1 and TRBJ1-5; D possibly corresponds to TRBD1 (5 bases). Germline V gene data show CDR1 as SGHRS and CDR2 as YFSETQ. The CDR3 is made up of 13 amino acids. Trimming took off 4 bases at V and 8 bases at J, with 13 bases between the two ends. CDR3 loop: CASSISDSEPQHF. The CDR3 DNA follows: TGCGCCAGCAGCATAAGCGACAGTGAGCCCCAGCATTTT.

This clonotype was counted at least ten times. The chain couples TRBV15 to TRBJ1-6; a possible D gene is TRBD1 (5 bases). The CDR3 contains 15 residues. From germline, CDR1 is LNHNV and CDR2 YYDKDF (reference sequence). Deletions cut 0 bases from V and 10 bases from J, with 13 bases between. CDR3 DNA: TGTGCCACCAGCAGAGAGGGACGGACGGGATCACCCCTCCACTTT. Residues: CATSREGRTGSPLHF. The whole variable domain, filled in from reference TRBV15 and TRBJ1-6, reads DAMVIQNPRYQVTQFGKPVTLSCSQTLNHNVMYWYQQKSSQAPKLLFHYYDKDFNNEADTPDNFQSRRPNTSFCFLDIRSPGLGDTAMYLCATSREGRTGSPLHFGNGTRLTVT.

The V gene is TRBV20-1, the J gene TRBJ1-3, with D possibly being TRBD1 (5 bases). The CDR3 has 15 residues. The germline V gene encodes CDR1 DFQATT and CDR2 SNEGSKA (reference sequence). Trimming shortened V by 0 bases and J by 8 bases, and 17 bases separated the two germline ends. The CDR3 DNA reads as TGCAGTGCTAGAGATGGAGGGACCGAGGGAGACACCATATATTTT. This gives the protein CSARDGGTEGDTIYF.

This clonotype has just a few counts. The junction does not match germline at one end; this may be a read error. The J gene is TRBJ2-1, the V gene TRBV18; 13 bases match TRBD2. Germline CDR1 is KGHSH and CDR2 is LQKENI. There are 16 residues in the CDR3. This chain's CDR3 is CASSPPGLAGSDEQFF. The CDR3 DNA is TGTGCCAGCTCGCCACCGGGACTAGCGGGGAGTGATGAGCAGTTCTTC.

This clonotype was seen at least ten times. This chain joins TRBV27 and TRBJ1-2; 8 bases agree with TRBD1. Germline V gene data show CDR1 as MNHEY and CDR2 as SMNVEV (reference sequence). This CDR3 has 15 amino acids. Trimming cost V 3 bases and J 5 bases; bases outside gene matches: 8. The chain's CDR3 is CASSFGTGGPYGYTF. The CDR3 nucleotides read TGTGCCAGCAGTTTTGGGACAGGCGGGCCATATGGCTACACCTTC.

This clonotype was picked up many times. The chain employs TRBV7-2 and TRBJ2-3, with D hard to call. Trimming pared 4 bases from V and 6 bases from J, leaving 8 bases between. Germline V lookup: CDR1 SGHTA, CDR2 FQGNSA. The CDR3 runs to 12 residues. The CDR3 DNA reads as TGTGCCAGCAGCTATGGGATGGATACGCAGTATTTT. Protein sequence: CASSYGMDTQYF. The full variable domain, in which reference TRBV7-2 and TRBJ2-3 provide the parts outside the CDR3, is GAGVSQSPSNKVTEKGKDVELRCDPISGHTALYWYRQSLGQGLEFLIYFQGNSAPDKSGLPSDRFSAERTGGSVSTLTIQRTQQEDSAVYLCASSYGMDTQYFGPGTRLTVL.

This clonotype has ten or more counts. The chain carries TRBV7-9 and TRBJ1-1; D gene ambiguous. V was pared by 1 base and J by 4 bases, with 4 bases between. The germline V gene has CDR1 SEHNR and CDR2 FQNEAQ (reference sequence). The CDR3 spans 12 residues. The chain's CDR3 is CASSLGVTEAFF. In DNA, the CDR3 is TGTGCCAGCAGCTTAGGGGTCACTGAAGCTTTCTTT.

This clonotype was recorded a few times. CDR3 residues: CASSQDIGLAGGNNEQFF. The CDR3 nucleotides are TGTGCCAGCAGCCAAGATATAGGGCTAGCGGGGGGGAACAATGAGCAGTTCTTC. J is TRBJ2-1 and V is TRBV3-1; 12 positions agree with TRBD2. The CDR3 totals 18 residues. V trimming: 0 bases; J trimming: 5 bases; junction bases outside the gene matches: 8. Germline CDR1 is LGHDT and CDR2 is YNNKEL (reference sequence).